Each of the 21 T cell receptor beta chains below was sequenced from the same sample in a study of Graves' ophthalmopathy and Graves' hyperthyroidism. The authors amplified TCR beta CDR3 regions, and they did so from RNA transcripts for repertoire sequencing. HTBI primers served in a first-round RT-PCR, which a second-round multiplex PCR followed. MiXCR was run by TCRdb on the multiplex PCR reads, yielding one entry per CDR3 protein. The table records hundreds of thousands of distinct CDR3 sequences, 14% of them present only once. The sequencing sample was made of blood. All receptors come from a woman in her twenties or thirties with Graves' ophthalmopathy.

At least ten counts were recorded for this clonotype. V is TRBV7-6 and J is TRBJ2-5; the D is unclear. The CDR3 has 14 residues. Trimming took off 1 base at V and 3 bases at J, with 9 bases between the two ends. Germline assignment: CDR1 SGHVS and CDR2 FNYEAQ. The CDR3 protein is CASSLEYRKETQYF. In nucleotides, the CDR3 is TGTGCCAGCAGCTTAGAGTACAGAAAAGAGACCCAGTACTTC.

In the case of this clonotype: A read error may explain this, as a much larger clone is one base away. J is TRBJ2-7 and V is TRBV29-1; D may be TRBD2 (6 bases). CDR3 length: 14 amino acids. Germline-derived CDR1 and CDR2 are SQVTM and ANQGSEA. CDR3 residues: CIVVRDSHSYEQYF. As DNA, the CDR3 is TGCATCGTTGTAAGGGACTCTCACTCCTACGAGCAGTACTTC.

This clonotype was seen many times. The CDR3, as DNA: TGTGCCAGCAGTTACTCGAAGGCTGAAGCTTTCTTT. Amino acid sequence: CASSYSKAEAFF. The genes are TRBV6-5 and TRBJ1-1; the D is unclear. The CDR3 has 12 residues. Trimming removed 0 bases from V and 6 bases from J, with 5 bases in between. Germline V gives CDR1 MNHEY, CDR2 SVGAGI.

This clonotype was seen many times. V usage is TRBV20-1 and J usage is TRBJ1-1; TRBD1 matches 7 bases. The CDR3 covers 14 residues. J was trimmed by 5 bases and V by 2 bases; bases with no gene match: 8. From germline, CDR1 is DFQATT and CDR2 SNEGSKA (reference sequence). This CDR3 is CSARRGGGKTEAFF. CDR3 coding DNA: TGCAGTGCTAGACGAGGGGGCGGAAAAACTGAAGCTTTCTTT.

Many counts were recorded for this clonotype. V is TRBV6-1 and J is TRBJ1-2; D not resolved. The germline V gene encodes CDR1 MNHNS and CDR2 SASEGT. The CDR3 has 14 amino acids. V was trimmed by 7 bases and J by 2 bases, leaving 14 bases between them. The CDR3 DNA is TGTGCCAGCAACCAACGGACGGCGAACTATGGCTACACCTTC. Translation: CASNQRTANYGYTF.

This clonotype was detected many times. V usage is TRBV15 and J usage is TRBJ1-1; a possible D gene is TRBD1 (5 bases). Trimming pared 2 bases from V and 6 bases from J, leaving 13 bases between. The CDR3 contains 14 residues. Germline V gives CDR1 LNHNV, CDR2 YYDKDF (reference sequence). For the CDR3, the DNA is TGTGCCACCAGCAGATTATTCGGGGGAGCTGAAGCTTTCTTT. Encoded protein: CATSRLFGGAEAFF.

This clonotype was seen repeatedly, ten times or more. The genes are TRBV12-3 or TRBV12-4 and TRBJ1-2; TRBD1 might be the D (6 bases). The V end lost 3 bases, the J end lost 1 base, and 9 bases lay between the germline ends. CDR3 length equals 14 residues. This CDR3 is CASSFEGGNYGYTF. CDR3 sequence (DNA): TGTGCCAGCAGTTTCGAAGGGGGTAACTATGGCTACACCTTC.

The sample holds many counts of this clonotype. The chain combines TRBV4-1 with TRBJ1-5; a possible D gene is TRBD1 (6 bases). The V end was cut by 3 bases, the J end by 0 bases, with 18 bases between. This CDR3 region has 18 residues. Germline V gives CDR1 MGHRA, CDR2 YSYEKL. CDR3 loop: CASSHSPGHSYSNQPQHF. As DNA, the CDR3 is TGCGCCAGCAGCCACTCCCCGGGACACTCTTATAGCAATCAGCCCCAGCATTTT.

The CDR3 DNA follows: TGTGCCACCAGCAGGGACACACAGAGACCAGAGACCCAGTACTTC. This codes for CATSRDTQRPETQYF. V gene TRBV15 combines with J gene TRBJ2-5; TRBD1 might be the D (5 bases). This CDR3 has 15 amino acids. CDR1 LNHNV and CDR2 YYDKDF come from the germline V gene (reference sequence). The ends were cut back, 3 bases at V and 4 bases at J, with 15 bases in the middle.

Many counts were recorded for this clonotype. The CDR3 DNA is TGTGCCAGCAGTTTATCAGGGACAGGGGACATTAAAAACATTCAGTACTTC. Amino acid sequence: CASSLSGTGDIKNIQYF. V and J are TRBV27 and TRBJ2-4; 10 bases map to TRBD1. J gave up 4 bases and V 0 bases, and 6 bases lay outside the gene matches. Germline loops: CDR1 MNHEY, CDR2 SMNVEV (reference sequence). The CDR3 has 17 amino acids.

This clonotype was observed many times. The rearrangement uses TRBV27 and TRBJ2-2; D gene ambiguous. This CDR3 has 15 amino acids. V was shortened by 3 bases and J by 0 bases, with 8 bases between the two germline ends. Germline loops: CDR1 MNHEY, CDR2 SMNVEV (reference sequence). DNA for the CDR3: TGTGCCAGCAGTTTCGTACTGACGAACACCGGGGAGCTGTTTTTT. Amino acids: CASSFVLTNTGELFF.

There are many counts of this clonotype. This chain uses TRBV12-3 or TRBV12-4 with TRBJ2-5, with 12 bases aligning to TRBD1. The V and J ends lost 1 base and 4 bases, in that order; junction bases with no gene match: 7. The CDR3 length is 17 residues. CDR3 amino acids: CASSLVGTGGVGETQYF. CDR3 in DNA: TGTGCCAGCAGTTTAGTGGGGACAGGGGGCGTCGGAGAGACCCAGTACTTC.

The chain combines TRBV6-2 or TRBV6-3 with TRBJ1-2; TRBD1 might be the D (5 bases). Germline V gene sequence: CDR1 MNHEY, CDR2 SVGEGT. Trimming took 0 bases from V and 4 from J, leaving 9 bases between them. This CDR3 is 14 amino acids long. For the CDR3, the DNA is TGTGCCAGCAGTTACTCGGAGACAGTCTATGGCTACACCTTC. This sequence encodes CASSYSETVYGYTF.

This clonotype was found many times. The CDR3 sequence is CSAEDRGNSPLHF. The CDR3 region has the DNA TGCAGTGCTGAGGACAGGGGTAATTCACCCCTCCACTTT. The V and J genes are TRBV20-1 and TRBJ1-6; 9 bases agree with TRBD1. The CDR3 has 13 amino acids. Germline trimming cut 5 bases from V and 6 bases from J; bases unmatched to any gene: 2. CDR1 DFQATT and CDR2 SNEGSKA come from the germline V gene (reference sequence).

This clonotype was recorded at least ten times. This chain connects TRBV24-1 to TRBJ2-2, with 8 bases lining up with TRBD1. The germline CDR1 and CDR2 sequences are KGHDR and SFDVKD. CDR3 length equals 15 residues. J lost 6 bases, V lost 2 bases, and 4 bases had no gene match. CDR3 residues: CATSDSWTGSGELFF. As DNA, the CDR3 is TGTGCCACCAGTGATTCATGGACAGGGTCCGGGGAGCTGTTTTTT.

This clonotype was observed at least ten times. V gene TRBV9 combines with J gene TRBJ1-2; 7 bases agree with TRBD1. The CDR3 length is 14 residues. V lost 9 bases and J lost 4; bases outside the gene matches: 12. The germline gives CDR1 SGDLS, CDR2 YYNGEE. For the CDR3, the DNA is TGTGCCAACCTTACCACAGGGGATTTCTATGGCTACACCTTC. This translates into CANLTTGDFYGYTF.

As regards this clonotype: A single base separates this from a much larger clone, so it may be a read error. The chain's CDR3 is CVSTLAVRGGYTF. The CDR3 DNA reads as TGTGTCAGCACCCTGGCAGTGAGGGGCGGCTACACCTTC. This chain connects TRBV6-4 to TRBJ1-2; perhaps TRBD1 as D (5 bases). In germline, CDR1 is MRHNA, CDR2 SNTAGT. The length of the CDR3 is 13 residues.

This clonotype has a count of ten or more. Since a much larger clone is just one base distant, this may be a read error. V and J are TRBV6-1 and TRBJ1-1; possibly TRBD1 for D (6 bases). Germline assignment: CDR1 MNHNS and CDR2 SASEGT. CDR3 length: 13 amino acids. The CDR3 DNA sequence: TGTGCCAGCAGTGAACTCAGGGGCACTGAAGCTTCCTTT. As protein: CASSELRGTEASF.

This clonotype has ten or more counts. J is TRBJ2-7 and V is TRBV20-1; 7 bases are a match to TRBD2. In germline, CDR1 is DFQATT, CDR2 SNEGSKA (reference sequence). This CDR3 region has 14 residues. Germline trimming cut 6 bases from V and 0 bases from J; bases unmatched to any gene: 8. CDR3 amino acids: CSAALALSSYEQYF. The CDR3 nucleotides read TGCAGTGCCGCACTAGCGCTCAGCTCCTACGAGCAGTACTTC.

This clonotype was detected many times. The V call is TRBV6-2 or TRBV6-3, the J call TRBJ2-5; TRBD1 is a possible D gene (6 bases). CDR3 length: 13 amino acids. With 10 bases removed from V and 6 bases from J, the gap between germline ends came to 18 bases. CDR1 MNHEY and CDR2 SVGEGT come from the germline V gene. Written as DNA, the CDR3 is TGTGCCATTTCGGACAGCGCCAGGCAGACCCAGTACTTC. It specifies CAISDSARQTQYF.

This chain links TRBV19 with TRBJ2-1, with 9 bases aligning to TRBD1. Germline CDR1 and CDR2: LNHDA and SQIVND (reference sequence). The CDR3 totals 18 residues. V gave up 0 bases and J gave up 4 bases; unmatched junction bases: 10. CDR3 nucleotides: TGTGCCAGTAGTATAGATGGGGGGGAAGGACAGGGGTACAATGAGCAGTTCTTC. Residues: CASSIDGGEGQGYNEQFF.